This is a list of T cell receptor beta chains from one sample in a study of T cells in Graves' hyperthyroidism and ophthalmopathy. From the multiplex PCR reads, TCRdb called clonotypes with MiXCR, one entry per CDR3 protein. The table records roughly 130,000 distinct CDR3 sequences, approximately 20% of them present only once. Sequences were obtained from blood. The source is a woman aged 45-60 years with Graves' hyperthyroidism that later progressed to Graves' ophthalmopathy. The CDR3 runs from the conserved cysteine through the conserved F or W. Each record gives: CDR3 DNA, CDR3 protein, clone size, D gene, J gene, V gene. The D gene is left open where the match is weak. Clone sizes are given selectively: once, few, many, or a class where the clone is expanded.

TGTGCCAGCAGTTCCGGACAGGGGGGGAACACTGAAGCTTTCTTT CASSSGQGGNTEAFF many TRBD1 TRBJ1-1 TRBV28
TGTGCCAGCAGTTCCTTCAGCCACTATGGCTACACCTTC CASSSFSHYGYTF NA NA TRBJ1-2 TRBV28
TGTGCCAGCAGCCAAGATTCATTGACCCAGTACTTC CASSQDSLTQYF many NA TRBJ2-5 TRBV3-1
TGTGCCACCAGTGATTCCTGGACTAGCGGGAGATGCAATGAGCAGTTCTTC CATSDSWTSGRCNEQFF few TRBD2 TRBJ2-1 TRBV24-1
TGTGCCACCTCCCGCGATCGGGCTACCACAGATACGCAGTATTTT CATSRDRATTDTQYF once NA TRBJ2-3 TRBV19
TGTGCCAGCAGAGGACAGGGGAATTTCTACGAGCAGTACTTC CASRGQGNFYEQYF many TRBD1 TRBJ2-7 TRBV28
TGTGCCAGTACCCGGGACGGAGGATACACTGAAGCTTTCTTT CASTRDGGYTEAFF NA NA TRBJ1-1 TRBV6-1
TGTGCCAGCAGCCAATTTCAAGGGGGCGGGGAGCTGTTTTTT CASSQFQGGGELFF many NA TRBJ2-2 TRBV3-1
TGCAGCGTCCAACTTCGGGGACTAGCTTCCGAAGAGACCCAGTACTTC CSVQLRGLASEETQYF NA TRBD2 TRBJ2-5 TRBV29-1
TGTGCCACTAGTCGGCAGGGGTGGAATGAGCAGTTCTTC CATSRQGWNEQFF few NA TRBJ2-1 TRBV24-1
TGCGCCAGCAGCTGGATTTCAGGGAGCCCTGAAGAGACCCAGTACTTC CASSWISGSPEETQYF NA NA TRBJ2-5 TRBV5-1
TGTGCCAGCAGTTTAGCAGCTAGCTATGGCTACACCTTC CASSLAASYGYTF NA NA TRBJ1-2 TRBV27
TGTGCCTGGACAGCTAATAATTCACCCCTCCACTTT CAWTANNSPLHF few NA TRBJ1-6 TRBV30
TGTGCCAGCAGTGACCTCAGGGTTAACTATGGCTACACCTTC CASSDLRVNYGYTF NA NA TRBJ1-2 TRBV2
TGTGCCAGCAGCCCCTTACAGCGGGAGGGGGAGACCCAGTACTTC CASSPLQREGETQYF NA TRBD2 TRBJ2-5 TRBV3-1
TGTGCCTGGAGTTATACTCCCTACGAGCAGTACTTC CAWSYTPYEQYF few NA TRBJ2-7 TRBV30
TGCGCCAACAGCCAAGATAGCGGGAGTTACAATGAGCAGTTCTTC CANSQDSGSYNEQFF NA TRBD2 TRBJ2-1 TRBV4-1
TGTGCCAGCAGCCATACGACGGGGGCCACTGAAGCTTTCTTT CASSHTTGATEAFF many NA TRBJ1-1 TRBV3-1
TGTGCCAGCAGTTTAGGGACAGCTGAAACCCACTCCTACAATGAGCAGTTCTTC CASSLGTAETHSYNEQFF few TRBD1 TRBJ2-1 TRBV28
TGTGCCAGCAGCCCCGGAGGGGGCTCCTACGAGCAGTACTTC CASSPGGGSYEQYF NA NA TRBJ2-7 TRBV9
TGTGCCAGCAGTTTTAATCGGGGGATTGACACTGAAGCTTTCTTT CASSFNRGIDTEAFF NA NA TRBJ1-1 TRBV28
TGTGCCAGCAGCCGATTACAGGGAGGGTACACCGGGGAGCTGTTTTTT CASSRLQGGYTGELFF many NA TRBJ2-2 TRBV3-1